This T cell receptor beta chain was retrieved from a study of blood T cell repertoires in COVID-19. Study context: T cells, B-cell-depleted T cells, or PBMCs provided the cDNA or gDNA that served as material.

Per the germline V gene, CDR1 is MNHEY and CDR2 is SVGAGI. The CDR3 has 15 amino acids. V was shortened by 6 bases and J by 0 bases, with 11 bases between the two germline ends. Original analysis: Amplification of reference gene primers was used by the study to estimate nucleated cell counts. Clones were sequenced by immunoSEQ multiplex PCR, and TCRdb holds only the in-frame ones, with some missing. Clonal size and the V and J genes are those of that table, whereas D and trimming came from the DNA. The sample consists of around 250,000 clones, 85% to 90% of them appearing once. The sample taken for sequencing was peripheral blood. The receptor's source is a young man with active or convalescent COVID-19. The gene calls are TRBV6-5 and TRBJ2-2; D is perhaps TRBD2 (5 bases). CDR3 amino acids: CASSLSGSNTGELFF. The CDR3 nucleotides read TGTGCCAGCAGCTTAAGCGGATCGAACACCGGGGAGCTGTTTTTT.